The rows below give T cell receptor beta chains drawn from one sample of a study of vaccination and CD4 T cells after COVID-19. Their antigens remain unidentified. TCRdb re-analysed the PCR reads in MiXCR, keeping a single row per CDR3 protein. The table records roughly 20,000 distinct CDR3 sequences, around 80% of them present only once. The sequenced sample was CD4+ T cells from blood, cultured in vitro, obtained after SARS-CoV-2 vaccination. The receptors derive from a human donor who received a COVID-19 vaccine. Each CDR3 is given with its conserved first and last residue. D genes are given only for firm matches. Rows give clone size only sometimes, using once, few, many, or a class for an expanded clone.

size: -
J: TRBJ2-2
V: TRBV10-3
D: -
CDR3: CAISTLAGSGPGELFF
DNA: TGTGCCATCAGTACTTTGGCAGGGAGTGGCCCCGGGGAGCTGTTTTTT

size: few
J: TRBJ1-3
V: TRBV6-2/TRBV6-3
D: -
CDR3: CASSYSTTYDRTGNTIYF
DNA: TGTGCCAGCAGTTACTCCACAACATACGACAGAACTGGAAACACCATATATTTT

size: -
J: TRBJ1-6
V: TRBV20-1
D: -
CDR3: CSAIAGRGAHSPLHF
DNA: TGCAGTGCCATTGCGGGCAGGGGCGCGCATTCACCCCTCCACTTT

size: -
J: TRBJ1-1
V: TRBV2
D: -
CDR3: CASSSRNTEAFF
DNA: TGTGCCAGCAGTTCTCGGAACACTGAAGCTTTCTTT

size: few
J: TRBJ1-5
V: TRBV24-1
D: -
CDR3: CATSDFYSNQPQHF
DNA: TGTGCCACCAGTGACTTTTATAGCAATCAGCCCCAGCATTTT

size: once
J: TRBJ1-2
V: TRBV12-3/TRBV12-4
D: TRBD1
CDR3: CASSPQGKHGYTF
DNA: TGTGCCAGCAGTCCACAGGGGAAACATGGCTACACCTTC

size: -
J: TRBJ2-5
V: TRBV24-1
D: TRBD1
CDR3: CATSDPDRGQGRQETQYF
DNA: TGTGCCACCAGTGACCCAGACCGAGGACAGGGGAGGCAAGAGACCCAGTACTTC

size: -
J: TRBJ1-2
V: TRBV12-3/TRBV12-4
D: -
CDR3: CVSSFPPGVGYTF
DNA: TGTGTCAGCAGTTTCCCCCCTGGGGTGGGCTACACCTTC

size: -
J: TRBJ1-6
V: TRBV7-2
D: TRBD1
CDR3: CASSLTRTGTPLHF
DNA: TGTGCCAGCAGCTTAACAAGGACAGGAACACCCCTCCACTTT

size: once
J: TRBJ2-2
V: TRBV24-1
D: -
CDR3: CATSDDSPGELFF
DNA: TGTGCCACCAGTGATGACTCCCCCGGGGAGCTGTTTTTT

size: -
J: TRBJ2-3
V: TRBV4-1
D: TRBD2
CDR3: CASSQDGSAGGPKRADTQYF
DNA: TGCGCCAGCAGCCAGGATGGGTCAGCGGGGGGCCCCAAGCGGGCAGATACGCAGTATTTT

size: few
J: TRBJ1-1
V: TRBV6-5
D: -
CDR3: CASSYFGGRGTEAFF
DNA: TGTGCCAGCAGTTACTTTGGGGGGCGGGGAACTGAAGCTTTCTTT

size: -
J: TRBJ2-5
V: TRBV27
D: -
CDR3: CASSSTGSGTQYF
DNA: TGTGCCAGCAGCTCTACAGGGTCGGGGACCCAGTACTTC

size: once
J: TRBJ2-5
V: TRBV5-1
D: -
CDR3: CASRRSREETQYF
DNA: TGCGCCAGCAGAAGATCTCGGGAAGAGACCCAGTACTTC

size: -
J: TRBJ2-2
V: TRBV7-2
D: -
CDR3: CASSYRGPGAGELFF
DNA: TGTGCCAGCAGCTACCGGGGCCCTGGGGCCGGGGAGCTGTTTTTT

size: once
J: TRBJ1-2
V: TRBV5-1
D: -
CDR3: CASSWGGTDYGYTF
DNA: TGCGCCAGCAGTTGGGGGGGTACCGACTATGGCTACACCTTC

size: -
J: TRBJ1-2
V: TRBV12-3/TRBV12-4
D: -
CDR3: CASRSGSNYGYTF
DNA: TGTGCCAGCCGATCCGGGTCCAACTATGGCTACACCTTC

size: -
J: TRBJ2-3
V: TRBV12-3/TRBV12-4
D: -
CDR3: CASSLQRAGSTDTQYF
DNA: TGTGCCAGCAGTTTGCAAAGAGCCGGTAGCACAGATACGCAGTATTTT

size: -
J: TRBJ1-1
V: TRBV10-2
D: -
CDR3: CASSESRQMNTEAFF
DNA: TGCGCCAGCAGTGAGTCTCGACAGATGAACACTGAAGCTTTCTTT

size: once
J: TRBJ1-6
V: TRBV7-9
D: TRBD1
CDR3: CASSPRDREASPLHF
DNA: TGTGCCAGCAGCCCTCGGGACAGGGAGGCATCACCCCTCCACTTT

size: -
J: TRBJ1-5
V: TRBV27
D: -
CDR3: CASSSRGDQPQHF
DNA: TGTGCCAGCAGTTCTAGGGGGGATCAGCCCCAGCATTTT

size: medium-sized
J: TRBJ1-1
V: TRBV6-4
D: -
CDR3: CASSDSTVVMNTEAFF
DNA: TGTGCCAGCAGTGACTCGACGGTTGTTATGAACACTGAAGCTTTCTTT

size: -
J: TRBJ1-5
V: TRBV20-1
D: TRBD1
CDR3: CSARQGGNQPQHF
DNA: TGCAGTGCCCGACAGGGGGGGAATCAGCCCCAGCATTTT

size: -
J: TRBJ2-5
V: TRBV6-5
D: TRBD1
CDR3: CASSYLRGQGVETQYF
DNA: TGTGCCAGCAGTTACTTGCGGGGACAGGGGGTTGAGACCCAGTACTTC

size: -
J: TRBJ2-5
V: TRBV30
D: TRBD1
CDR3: CAWNEGAQETQYF
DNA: TGTGCCTGGAACGAGGGGGCCCAAGAGACCCAGTACTTC

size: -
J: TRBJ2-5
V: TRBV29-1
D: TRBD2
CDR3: CSVDASGGALETQYF
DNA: TGCAGCGTTGACGCCAGCGGGGGGGCCTTAGAGACCCAGTACTTC

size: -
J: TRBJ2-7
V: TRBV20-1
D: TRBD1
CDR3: CSATTGSHEQYF
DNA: TGCAGTGCCACGACAGGGAGCCACGAGCAGTACTTC

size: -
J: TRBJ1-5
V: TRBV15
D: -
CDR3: CATSRDLRVGQPQHF
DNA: TGTGCCACCAGCAGAGATCTCCGGGTTGGTCAGCCCCAGCATTTT

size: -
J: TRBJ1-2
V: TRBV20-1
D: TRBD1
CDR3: CSARQGGGYGYTF
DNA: TGCAGTGCTAGACAGGGGGGAGGCTATGGCTACACCTTC

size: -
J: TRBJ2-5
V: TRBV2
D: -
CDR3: CASTQWEWEHQETQYF
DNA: TGTGCCAGCACCCAATGGGAGTGGGAACACCAAGAGACCCAGTACTTC